This is a list of T cell receptor beta chains from one sample in a study of blood T cell repertoires in COVID-19. This table comes from immunoSEQ multiplex PCR, and its TCRdb copy is limited to in-frame clones, with some not included. In the table there are around 250,000 clones, over 75% of which are singletons. The source material was PBMCs or T cells enriched from blood (not recorded which). These receptors came from a woman aged 40 to 55 who had been exposed to COVID-19. The CDR3 runs from the conserved cysteine through the conserved F or W. A D gene is named only where the DNA matches it firmly. A clone size is listed for some rows: how often the clone was seen (once, few, many), or a class if it is expanded.

v_gene,abundance,j_gene,d_gene,len,CDR3nt,CDR3aa
TRBV6-5,.,TRBJ2-5,.,14,TGTGCCAGCAGATCCACTAGGGTGGGGGAGACCCAGTACTTC,CASRSTRVGETQYF
TRBV24-1,.,TRBJ1-2,TRBD1,15,TGTGCCACCAGTGATCCGGGACAGGGGGCGCATGGCTACACCTTC,CATSDPGQGAHGYTF
TRBV18,once,TRBJ2-3,TRBD1,16,TGTGCCAGCTCAAGACAGGGGGCCATGGACGCAGATACGCAGTATTTT,CASSRQGAMDADTQYF
TRBV24-1,.,TRBJ1-5,.,14,TGTGCCACCAGTGGCCGGGGGAGCAATCAGCCCCAGCATTTT,CATSGRGSNQPQHF
TRBV4-1,few,TRBJ1-6,TRBD1,19,TGCGCCAGCAGCCAAGATGGAGACAGGGGGAGGTTAGGTAATTCACCCCTCCACTTT,CASSQDGDRGRLGNSPLHF
TRBV6-2/TRBV6-3,.,TRBJ2-1,TRBD2,15,TGTGCCACCACTTACGTGGGACTAGCCAAGAATGAGCAGTTCTTC,CATTYVGLAKNEQFF
TRBV29-1,once,TRBJ2-1,.,15,TGCAGCGTTGTAATCGTCCAGCGGGTTTACAATGAGCAGTTCTTC,CSVVIVQRVYNEQFF
TRBV7-2,once,TRBJ2-1,.,15,TGTGCCAGCAGCTTATTCGGCGGAACCTACAATGAGCAGTTCTTC,CASSLFGGTYNEQFF
TRBV19,.,TRBJ1-6,TRBD1,17,TGTGCCAGTAGTGCCCGGACAGGGGCGAAGCTCGGGTCACCCCTCCACTTT,CASSARTGAKLGSPLHF
TRBV11-2,.,TRBJ1-2,.,15,TGTGCCAGCAGCTTCGGACAGAAAGAAGGCTATGGCTACACCTTC,CASSFGQKEGYGYTF
TRBV4-1,.,TRBJ2-7,.,15,TGCGCCAGCAGCCCCAGGGAGGTAAGCTCCTACGAGCAGTACTTC,CASSPREVSSYEQYF
TRBV29-1,.,TRBJ2-3,.,15,TGCAGCGTAAGACTTTGGGACTTGGGCGGAGATACGCAGTATTTT,CSVRLWDLGGDTQYF
TRBV28,.,TRBJ2-5,.,11,TGTGCCAGCAGTTCGGGGGAGACCCAGTACTTC,CASSSGETQYF
TRBV11-2,.,TRBJ1-1,.,16,TGTGCCAGCAGCTTCCCGCGTACAGCGGTGAACACTGAAGCTTTCTTT,CASSFPRTAVNTEAFF
TRBV11-2,.,TRBJ2-1,.,14,TGTGCCAGCAGCTTACTCCAACAGGTGGATGAGCAGTTCTTC,CASSLLQQVDEQFF
TRBV5-4,once,TRBJ2-4,TRBD1,13,TGTGCCAGCAGCTTTGACAGGGCTGGCATTCAGTACTTC,CASSFDRAGIQYF
TRBV18,once,TRBJ1-6,.,15,TGTGCCAGCTCACCGACCACAGGAAAGGAATCACCCCTCCACTTT,CASSPTTGKESPLHF
TRBV11-3,few,TRBJ2-5,TRBD2,16,TGTGCCAGCAGCTCCGGGACTAGCGGGAGGGGTTCGACCCAGTACTTC,CASSSGTSGRGSTQYF
TRBV6-6,.,TRBJ2-4,.,14,TGTGCCAGCAGGTACACTTACCTAACCAACATTCAGTACTTC,CASRYTYLTNIQYF
TRBV19,once,TRBJ2-7,.,11,TGTGCCACCCGAAGAGGGCGCGAGCAGTACTTC,CATRRGREQYF
TRBV2,.,TRBJ2-3,TRBD1,17,TGTGCCAGCACCTCCGGGACAGGGGTAGTTAGCACAGATACGCAGTATTTT,CASTSGTGVVSTDTQYF
TRBV7-8,.,TRBJ1-1,.,17,TGTGCCAGCAGAAAAATCGGGGGTGGGGTCATGAACACTGAAGCTTTCTTT,CASRKIGGGVMNTEAFF
TRBV19,once,TRBJ2-1,TRBD2,15,TGTGCCAGTAGTATAGAAGCGGGGGGTGCGCATGAGCAGTTCTTC,CASSIEAGGAHEQFF
TRBV7-2,once,TRBJ2-4,.,13,TGTGCCAGCAGCCTTCAGGGTGTGGGCATTCAGTACTTC,CASSLQGVGIQYF
TRBV28,.,TRBJ1-4,TRBD1,15,TGTGCCAGCAGTTTGACAGGGGGCAGATGGGAAAAACTGTTTTTT,CASSLTGGRWEKLFF
TRBV6-2/TRBV6-3,.,TRBJ1-1,TRBD1,15,TGTGCCAGCAGTTACGCGGGACAGGGGAGGACTGAAGCTTTCTTT,CASSYAGQGRTEAFF
TRBV29-1,once,TRBJ1-3,.,14,TGCAGCGTTGGTCTGGCCCTCTCTGGAAACACCATATATTTT,CSVGLALSGNTIYF
TRBV11-3,.,TRBJ2-3,.,15,TGTGCCAGCAGCTTAGAGTTGTCTAGCACAGATACGCAGTATTTT,CASSLELSSTDTQYF
TRBV2,.,TRBJ2-6,.,15,TGTGCCAGCAATTCAAGGGGTTCTGGGGCCAACGTCCTGACTTTC,CASNSRGSGANVLTF
TRBV29-1,.,TRBJ2-2,TRBD1,13,TGCAGCGTTAGGACAGGGGGCACCGGGGAGCTGTTTTTT,CSVRTGGTGELFF
TRBV11-2,.,TRBJ2-1,TRBD1,16,TGTGCCAGCAGCTTAGGAGGACAGGGGTCCTACAATGAGCAGTTCTTC,CASSLGGQGSYNEQFF
TRBV28,.,TRBJ1-3,.,16,TGTGCCAGCAGCTTCCTAGGAATAACCTCTGGAAACACCATATATTTT,CASSFLGITSGNTIYF
TRBV4-2,.,TRBJ1-3,.,17,TGTGCCAGCAGCCAAGAGCTACGGGATCACTCTGGAAACACCATATATTTT,CASSQELRDHSGNTIYF
TRBV9,.,TRBJ1-6,.,17,TGTGCCAGCAGCAGGGGGGGCCCCAGCTCCTATAATTCACCCCTCCACTTT,CASSRGGPSSYNSPLHF
TRBV5-1,.,TRBJ1-2,.,14,TGCGCCAGCAGCGTCGCGGGGGGGAGCTATGGCTACACCTTC,CASSVAGGSYGYTF
TRBV5-1,.,TRBJ1-1,TRBD1,15,TGCGCCAGCAGCAGGGGGGACAGACCAAACACTGAAGCTTTCTTT,CASSRGDRPNTEAFF
TRBV6-4,.,TRBJ2-1,TRBD2,15,TGTGCCAGCAGTGACGGGGCGGGAGGGCACAATGAGCAGTTCTTC,CASSDGAGGHNEQFF
TRBV18,.,TRBJ1-5,.,15,TGTGCCAGCTCACCAGGTTCCGGGTATGATCAGCCCCAGCATTTT,CASSPGSGYDQPQHF
TRBV2,.,TRBJ1-5,.,13,TGTGCCAGCAGAAGCTATAGCAATCAGCCCCAGCATTTT,CASRSYSNQPQHF
TRBV5-1,.,TRBJ2-1,TRBD2,15,TGTGCCAGCAGCTTGGCGGCGGGAGCCTACAATGAGCAGTTCTTC,CASSLAAGAYNEQFF
TRBV6-6,.,TRBJ1-6,.,15,TGTGCCAGCAGTTACTCGGGACAAGGGGGTTCACCCCTCCACTTT,CASSYSGQGGSPLHF
TRBV11-3,.,TRBJ2-7,TRBD1,14,TGTGCCAGCAGCTTTACAGGGGCCCGGGGCGAGCAGTACTTC,CASSFTGARGEQYF
TRBV29-1,.,TRBJ2-1,TRBD1,15,TGCAGCTCCCTGAGTGGGACAGCTAATTACAATGAGCAGTTCTTC,CSSLSGTANYNEQFF
TRBV9,.,TRBJ1-3,.,16,TGTGCCAGCAGCCATTATCATCCGAGCTCTGGAAACACCATATATTTT,CASSHYHPSSGNTIYF
TRBV28,.,TRBJ2-5,.,15,TGTGCCAGCAGTTTAATAACGGCGTCAGGGTCCACCCAGTACTTC,CASSLITASGSTQYF
TRBV27,few,TRBJ1-1,.,14,TGTGCCAGCAGGCCCGGGACAAAGGGTACTGAAGCTTTCTTT,CASRPGTKGTEAFF
TRBV6-2/TRBV6-3,.,TRBJ1-3,.,14,TGTGCCAGCAGTTACTGGGGGGCTGGAAACACCATATATTTT,CASSYWGAGNTIYF
TRBV2,.,TRBJ1-2,.,14,TGTGCCAGCAGTGTTAATCCCAGGGGTGATGGCTACACCTTC,CASSVNPRGDGYTF
TRBV24-1,.,TRBJ2-5,TRBD2,18,TGTGCCACCAGTGATTCCAGACTAGCGGGGGGCGAGCAAGAGACCCAGTACTTC,CATSDSRLAGGEQETQYF
TRBV7-8,.,TRBJ2-5,TRBD1,13,TGTGCCAGCAGTCAGGGGGCGGGGGAGACCCAGTACTTC,CASSQGAGETQYF
TRBV30,.,TRBJ1-4,.,14,TGTGCCTGGAGTGGTCCAGGATTAGGAGAAAAACTGTTTTTT,CAWSGPGLGEKLFF
TRBV28,once,TRBJ2-5,TRBD2,17,TGTGCCAGCAGTTCCACGCGGGGGGCCTGGTACCAAGAGACCCAGTACTTC,CASSSTRGAWYQETQYF
TRBV3-1/TRBV3-2,.,TRBJ1-1,.,13,TGTGCCAGCAGCCAATTAGGGGGGGGAGAAGCTTTCTTT,CASSQLGGGEAFF
TRBV18,.,TRBJ2-3,.,13,TGTGCCAGCTCACCAACTCAGGGAGATACGCAGTATTTT,CASSPTQGDTQYF
TRBV7-8,.,TRBJ2-1,.,15,TGTGCCAGCAGCTTCTCAGCAGGGGCGAACAATGAGCAGTTCTTC,CASSFSAGANNEQFF
TRBV30,.,TRBJ2-7,.,15,TGTGCCTGGAGTGTGGGTTCGGGGGTTTCCTACGAGCAGTACTTC,CAWSVGSGVSYEQYF
TRBV19,.,TRBJ1-5,.,15,TGTGCCAGTAGTATGGAGGGGCTGAGCAATCAGCCCCAGCATTTT,CASSMEGLSNQPQHF